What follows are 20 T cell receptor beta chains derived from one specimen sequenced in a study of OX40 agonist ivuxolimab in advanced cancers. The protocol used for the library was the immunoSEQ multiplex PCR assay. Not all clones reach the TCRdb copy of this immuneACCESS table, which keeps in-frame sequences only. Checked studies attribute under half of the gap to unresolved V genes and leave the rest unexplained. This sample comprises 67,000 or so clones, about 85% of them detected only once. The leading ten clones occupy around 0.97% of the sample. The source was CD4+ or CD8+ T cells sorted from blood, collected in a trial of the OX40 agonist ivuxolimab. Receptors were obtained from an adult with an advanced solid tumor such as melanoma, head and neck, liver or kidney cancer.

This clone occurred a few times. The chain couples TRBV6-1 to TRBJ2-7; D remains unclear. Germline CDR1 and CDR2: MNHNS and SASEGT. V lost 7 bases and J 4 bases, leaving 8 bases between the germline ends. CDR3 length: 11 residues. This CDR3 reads CASTAAYEQYF. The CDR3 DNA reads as TGTGCCAGCACTGCGGCGTACGAGCAGTACTTC.

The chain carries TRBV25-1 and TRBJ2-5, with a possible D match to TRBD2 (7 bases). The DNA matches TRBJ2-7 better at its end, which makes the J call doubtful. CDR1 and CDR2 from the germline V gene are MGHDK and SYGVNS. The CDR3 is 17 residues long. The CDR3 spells CASSEWWGGGDEAEQYF. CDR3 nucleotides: TGTGCCAGCAGTGAATGGTGGGGCGGGGGCGACGAGGCCGAGCAGTACTTC.

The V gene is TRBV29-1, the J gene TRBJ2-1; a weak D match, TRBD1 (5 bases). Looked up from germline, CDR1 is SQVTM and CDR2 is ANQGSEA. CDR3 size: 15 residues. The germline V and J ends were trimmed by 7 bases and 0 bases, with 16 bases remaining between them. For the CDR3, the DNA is TGCAGCGGAAGACCACAGGATGTCTCCTACAATGAGCAGTTCTTC. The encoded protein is CSGRPQDVSYNEQFF.

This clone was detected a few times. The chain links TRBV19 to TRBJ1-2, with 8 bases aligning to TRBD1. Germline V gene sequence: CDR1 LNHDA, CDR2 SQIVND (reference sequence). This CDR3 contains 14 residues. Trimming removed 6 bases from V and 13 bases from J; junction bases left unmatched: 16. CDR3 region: CASSRYSLDREVTF. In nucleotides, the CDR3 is TGTGCCAGTAGCCGGTATTCCTTGGACAGGGAGGTCACCTTC.

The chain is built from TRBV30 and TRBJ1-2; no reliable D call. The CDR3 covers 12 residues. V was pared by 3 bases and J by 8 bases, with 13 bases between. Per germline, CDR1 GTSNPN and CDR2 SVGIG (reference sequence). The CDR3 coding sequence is TGTGCCTGGAGACCCAACGCCGGCGGCTACACCTTC. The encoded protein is CAWRPNAGGYTF.

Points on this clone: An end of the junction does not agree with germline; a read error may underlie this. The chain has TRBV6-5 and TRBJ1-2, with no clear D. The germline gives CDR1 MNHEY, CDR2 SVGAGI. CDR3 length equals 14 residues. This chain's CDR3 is CASSSPGGRYGHTF. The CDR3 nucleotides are TGTGCCAGCAGTTCCCCAGGAGGGCGGTATGGCCACACCTTC.

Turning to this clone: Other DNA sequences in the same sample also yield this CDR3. CDR3 bases: TGTGCCAGCTCACCACCGGGAGACGGGGAGCTGTTTTTT. Its protein is CASSPPGDGELFF. The J gene is TRBJ2-2, the V gene TRBV18, with D tentatively TRBD2 (5 bases). CDR1 and CDR2 (germline): KGHSH, LQKENI. The CDR3 has 13 residues. V was shortened by 0 bases and J by 7 bases, with 6 bases between the two germline ends.

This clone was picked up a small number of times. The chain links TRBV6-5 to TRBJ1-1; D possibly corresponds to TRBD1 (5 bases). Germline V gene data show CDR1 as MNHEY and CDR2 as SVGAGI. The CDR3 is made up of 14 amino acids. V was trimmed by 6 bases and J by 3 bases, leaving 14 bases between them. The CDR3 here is CASRRPDRDTEAFF. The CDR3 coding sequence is TGTGCCAGCAGACGACCCGACAGAGACACTGAAGCTTTCTTT.

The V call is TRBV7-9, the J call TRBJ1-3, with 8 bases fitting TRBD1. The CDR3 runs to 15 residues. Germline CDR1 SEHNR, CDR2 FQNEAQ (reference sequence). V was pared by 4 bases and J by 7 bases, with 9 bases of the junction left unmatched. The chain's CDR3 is CASSSSGQGLNTIYF. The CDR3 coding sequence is TGTGCCAGCAGCTCCTCCGGACAGGGTCTCAACACCATATATTTT. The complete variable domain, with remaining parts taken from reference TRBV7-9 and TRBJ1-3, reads DTGVSQNPRHKITKRGQNVTFRCDPISEHNRLYWYRQTLGQGPEFLTYFQNEAQLEKSRLLSDRFSAERPKGSFSTLEIQRTEQGDSAMYLCASSSSGQGLNTIYFGEGSWLTVV.

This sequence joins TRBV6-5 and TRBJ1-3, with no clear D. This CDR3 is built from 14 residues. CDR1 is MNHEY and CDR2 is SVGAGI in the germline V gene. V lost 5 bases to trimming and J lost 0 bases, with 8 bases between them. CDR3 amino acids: CASSTLSSGNTIYF. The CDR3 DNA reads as TGTGCCAGCAGTACCCTGAGCTCTGGAAACACCATATATTTT.

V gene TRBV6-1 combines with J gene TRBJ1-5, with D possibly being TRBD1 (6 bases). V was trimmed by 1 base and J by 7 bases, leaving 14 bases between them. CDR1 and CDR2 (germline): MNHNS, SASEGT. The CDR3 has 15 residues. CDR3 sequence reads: CASSEEGGGGQPQHF. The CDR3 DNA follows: TGTGCCAGCAGTGAAGAGGGGGGGGGAGGACAGCCCCAGCATTTT.

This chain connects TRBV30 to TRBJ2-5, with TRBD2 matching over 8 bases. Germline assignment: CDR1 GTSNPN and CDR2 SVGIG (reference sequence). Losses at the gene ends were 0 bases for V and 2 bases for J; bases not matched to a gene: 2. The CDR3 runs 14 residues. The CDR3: CAWSVGGGQETQYF. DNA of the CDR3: TGTGCCTGGAGTGTCGGGGGGGGTCAAGAGACCCAGTACTTC.

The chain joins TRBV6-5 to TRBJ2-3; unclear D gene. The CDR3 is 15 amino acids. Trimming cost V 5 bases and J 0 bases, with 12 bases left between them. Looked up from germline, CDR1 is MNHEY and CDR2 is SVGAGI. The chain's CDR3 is CASSPSATSTDTQYF. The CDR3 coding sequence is TGTGCCAGCAGTCCGTCCGCGACGAGCACAGATACGCAGTATTTT.

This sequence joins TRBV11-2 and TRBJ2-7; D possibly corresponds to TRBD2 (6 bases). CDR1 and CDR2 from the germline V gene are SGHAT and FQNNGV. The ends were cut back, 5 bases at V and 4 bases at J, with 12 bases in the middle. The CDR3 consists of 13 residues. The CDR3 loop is CASSPAGSYEQYF. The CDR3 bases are TGTGCCAGCAGCCCGGCGGGGAGTTACGAGCAGTACTTC. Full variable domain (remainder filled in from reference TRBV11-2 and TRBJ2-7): EAGVAQSPRYKIIEKRQSVAFWCNPISGHATLYWYQQILGQGPKLLIQFQNNGVVDDSQLPKDRFSAERLKGVDSTLKIQPAKLEDSAVYLCASSPAGSYEQYFGPGTRLTVT.

In nucleotides, the CDR3 is TGTGCCAGCAGTGGGGTCCGGACAGGAGCCAATTCACCCCTCCACTTT. Translation gives CASSGVRTGANSPLHF. J is TRBJ1-6 and V is TRBV2; 7 bases fit TRBD1. The CDR3 consists of 16 residues. Per germline, CDR1 SNHLY and CDR2 FYNNEI. V gave up 4 bases and J gave up 7 bases; unmatched junction bases: 10.

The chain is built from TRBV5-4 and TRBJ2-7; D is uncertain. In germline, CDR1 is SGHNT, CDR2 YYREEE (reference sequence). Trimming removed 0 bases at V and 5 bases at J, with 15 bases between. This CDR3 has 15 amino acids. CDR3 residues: CASSLAGQAVHEQYF. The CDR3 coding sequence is TGTGCCAGCAGCTTGGCCGGGCAGGCGGTCCACGAGCAGTACTTC.

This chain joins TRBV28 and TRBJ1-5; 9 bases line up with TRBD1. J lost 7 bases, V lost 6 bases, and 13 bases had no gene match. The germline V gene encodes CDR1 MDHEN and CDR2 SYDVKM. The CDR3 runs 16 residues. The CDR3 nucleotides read TGTGCCAGCAGCCGCCCTAAGGGACAGGGCGAACAGCCCCAGCATTTT. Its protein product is CASSRPKGQGEQPQHF.

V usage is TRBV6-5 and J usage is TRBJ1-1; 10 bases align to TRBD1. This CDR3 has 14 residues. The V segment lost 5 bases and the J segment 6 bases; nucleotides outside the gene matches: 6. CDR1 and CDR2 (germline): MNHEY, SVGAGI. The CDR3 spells CASSPGTGVAEAFF. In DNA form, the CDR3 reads TGTGCCAGCAGTCCCGGGACAGGGGTCGCTGAAGCTTTCTTT.

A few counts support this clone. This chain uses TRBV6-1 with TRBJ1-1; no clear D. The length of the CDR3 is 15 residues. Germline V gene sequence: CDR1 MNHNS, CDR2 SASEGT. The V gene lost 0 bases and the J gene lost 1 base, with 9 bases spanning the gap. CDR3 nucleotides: TGTGCCAGCAGTGAAGCGGCTGGACGGAACACTGAAGCTTTCTTT. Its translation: CASSEAAGRNTEAFF.

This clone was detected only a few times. CDR3 in DNA: TGTGCCAGCAGCCCCTACGGGACAGGGGGGAACACCATATATTTT. Translation: CASSPYGTGGNTIYF. This chain links TRBV7-9 with TRBJ1-3, with 11 bases aligning to TRBD1. This CDR3 comprises 15 residues. Trimming took 5 bases from V and 7 from J; bases not matched to a gene: 7. Germline V gene lookup returns CDR1 SEHNR and CDR2 FQNEAQ (reference sequence).